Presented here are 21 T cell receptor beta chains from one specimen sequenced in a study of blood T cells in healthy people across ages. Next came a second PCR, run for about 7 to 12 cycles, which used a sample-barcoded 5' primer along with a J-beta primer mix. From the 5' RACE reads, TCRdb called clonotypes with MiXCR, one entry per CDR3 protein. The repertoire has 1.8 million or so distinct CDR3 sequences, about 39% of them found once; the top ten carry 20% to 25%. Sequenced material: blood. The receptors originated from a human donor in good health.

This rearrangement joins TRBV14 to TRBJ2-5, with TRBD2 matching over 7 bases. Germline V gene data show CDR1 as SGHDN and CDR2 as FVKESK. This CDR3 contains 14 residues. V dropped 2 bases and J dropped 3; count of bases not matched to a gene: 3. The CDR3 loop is CASSQSGVKETQYF. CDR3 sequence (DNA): TGTGCCAGCAGCCAAAGCGGGGTTAAAGAGACCCAGTACTTC.

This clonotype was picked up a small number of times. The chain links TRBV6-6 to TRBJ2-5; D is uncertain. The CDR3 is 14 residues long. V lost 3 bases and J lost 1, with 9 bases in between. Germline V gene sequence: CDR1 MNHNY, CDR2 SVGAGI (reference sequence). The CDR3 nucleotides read TGTGCCAGCAGTTATGTGTCCAGCCAAGAGACCCAGTACTTC. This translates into CASSYVSSQETQYF.

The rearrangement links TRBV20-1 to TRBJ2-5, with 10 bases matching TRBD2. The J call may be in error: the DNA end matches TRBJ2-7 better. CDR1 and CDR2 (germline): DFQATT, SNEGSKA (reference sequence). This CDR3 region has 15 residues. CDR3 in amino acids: CSAINSGTSDDEQYF. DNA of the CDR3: TGCAGTGCTATAAATTCCGGGACTAGCGATGACGAGCAGTACTTC.

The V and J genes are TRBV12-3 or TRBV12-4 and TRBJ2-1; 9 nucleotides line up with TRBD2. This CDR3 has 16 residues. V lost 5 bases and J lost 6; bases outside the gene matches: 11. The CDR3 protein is CASSIGSSGGGNEQFF. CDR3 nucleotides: TGTGCCAGCAGTATCGGTAGTAGCGGGGGAGGCAATGAGCAGTTCTTC.

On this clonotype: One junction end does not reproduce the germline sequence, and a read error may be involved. Here the CDR3 reads CATSDTSGEQYF. The CDR3 nucleotides are TGCGCCACCTCGGACACCTCAGGCGAGCAGTACTTC. This sequence joins TRBV7-6 and TRBJ2-5; maybe TRBD1 (5 bases). The end of the DNA is better explained by TRBJ2-7, so the J call may be wrong. This CDR3 has 12 residues. Per the germline V gene, CDR1 is SGHVS and CDR2 is FNYEAQ.

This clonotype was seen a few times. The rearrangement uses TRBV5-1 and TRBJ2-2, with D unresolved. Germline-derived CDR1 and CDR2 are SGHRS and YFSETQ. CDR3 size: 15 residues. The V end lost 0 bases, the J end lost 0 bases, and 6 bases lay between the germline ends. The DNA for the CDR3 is TGCGCCAGCAGCTTGGACAACGCGAACACCGGGGAGCTGTTTTTT. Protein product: CASSLDNANTGELFF. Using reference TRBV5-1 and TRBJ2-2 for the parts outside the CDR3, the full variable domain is KAGVTQTPRYLIKTRGQQVTLSCSPISGHRSVSWYQQTPGQGLQFLFEYFSETQRNKGNFPGRFSGRQFSNSRSEMNVSTLELGDSALYLCASSLDNANTGELFFGEGSRLTVL.

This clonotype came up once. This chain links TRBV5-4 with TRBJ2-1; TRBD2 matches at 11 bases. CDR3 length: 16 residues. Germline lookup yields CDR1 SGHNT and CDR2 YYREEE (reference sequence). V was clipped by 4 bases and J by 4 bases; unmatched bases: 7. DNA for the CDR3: TGTGCCAGCAGCCCATCCGGGACTAGCGGATACAATGAGCAGTTCTTC. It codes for CASSPSGTSGYNEQFF. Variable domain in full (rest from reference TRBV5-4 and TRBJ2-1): ETGVTQSPTHLIKTRGQQVTLRCSSQSGHNTVSWYQQALGQGPQFIFQYYREEENGRGNFPPRFSGLQFPNYSSELNVNALELDDSALYLCASSPSGTSGYNEQFFGPGTRLTVL.

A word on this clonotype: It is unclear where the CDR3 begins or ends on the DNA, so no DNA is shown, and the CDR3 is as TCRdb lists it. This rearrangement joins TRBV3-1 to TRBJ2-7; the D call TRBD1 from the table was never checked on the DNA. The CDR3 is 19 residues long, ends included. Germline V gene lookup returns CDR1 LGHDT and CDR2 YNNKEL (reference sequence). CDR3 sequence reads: CASSIYLCSVAGVGHEQYF.

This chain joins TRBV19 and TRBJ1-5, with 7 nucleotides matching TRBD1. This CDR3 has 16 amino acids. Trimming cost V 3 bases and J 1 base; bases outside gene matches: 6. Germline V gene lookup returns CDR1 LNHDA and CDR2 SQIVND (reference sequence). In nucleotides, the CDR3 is TGTGCCAGTAGTATGGGCAGGGGGTTGAGCAATCAGCCCCAGCATTTT. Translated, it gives CASSMGRGLSNQPQHF.

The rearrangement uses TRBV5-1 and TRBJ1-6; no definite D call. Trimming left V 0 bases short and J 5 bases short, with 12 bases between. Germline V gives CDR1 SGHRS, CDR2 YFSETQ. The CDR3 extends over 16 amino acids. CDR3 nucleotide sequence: TGCGCCAGCAGCTTGGTGGGTCGAGAAGATAATTCACCCCTCCACTTT. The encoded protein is CASSLVGREDNSPLHF.

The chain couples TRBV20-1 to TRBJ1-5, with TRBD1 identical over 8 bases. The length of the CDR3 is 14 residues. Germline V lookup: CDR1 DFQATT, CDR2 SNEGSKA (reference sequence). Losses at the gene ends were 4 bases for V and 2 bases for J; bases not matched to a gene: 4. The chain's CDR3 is CSATGQGGNQPQHF. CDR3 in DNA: TGCAGTGCTACCGGACAGGGAGGCAATCAGCCCCAGCATTTT.

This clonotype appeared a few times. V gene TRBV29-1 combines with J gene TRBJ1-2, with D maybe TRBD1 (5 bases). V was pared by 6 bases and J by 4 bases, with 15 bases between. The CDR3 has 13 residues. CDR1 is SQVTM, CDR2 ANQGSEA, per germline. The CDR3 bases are TGCAGCGTCGCCTATGACAGTACCTATGGCTACACCTTC. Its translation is CSVAYDSTYGYTF.

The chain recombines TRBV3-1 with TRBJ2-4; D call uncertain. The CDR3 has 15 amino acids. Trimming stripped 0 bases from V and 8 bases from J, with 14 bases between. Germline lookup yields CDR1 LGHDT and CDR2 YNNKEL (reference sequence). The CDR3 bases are TGTGCCAGCAGCCAAGATGGGAATCATGAGGACATTCAGTACTTC. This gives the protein CASSQDGNHEDIQYF.

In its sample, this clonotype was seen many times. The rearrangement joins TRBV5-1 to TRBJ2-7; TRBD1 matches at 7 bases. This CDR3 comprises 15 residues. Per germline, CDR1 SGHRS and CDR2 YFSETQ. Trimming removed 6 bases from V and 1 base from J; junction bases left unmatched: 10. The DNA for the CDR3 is TGCGCCAGCACGCCCTACAGGGGTACGTCCTACGAGCAGTACTTC. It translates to CASTPYRGTSYEQYF.

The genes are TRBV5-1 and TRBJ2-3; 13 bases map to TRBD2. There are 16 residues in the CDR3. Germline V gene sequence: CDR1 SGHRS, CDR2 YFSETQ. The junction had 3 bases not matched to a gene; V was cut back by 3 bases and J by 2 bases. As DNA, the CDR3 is TGCGCCAGCAGCTCCGGGACTAGCGGGATCACAGATACGCAGTATTTT. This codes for CASSSGTSGITDTQYF.

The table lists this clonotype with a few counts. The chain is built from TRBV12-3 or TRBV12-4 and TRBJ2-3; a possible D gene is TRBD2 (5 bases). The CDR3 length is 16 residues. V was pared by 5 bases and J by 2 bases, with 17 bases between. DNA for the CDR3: TGTGCCAGCAGTGAACTGAGGACTTCTGACACAGATACGCAGTATTTT. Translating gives CASSELRTSDTDTQYF.

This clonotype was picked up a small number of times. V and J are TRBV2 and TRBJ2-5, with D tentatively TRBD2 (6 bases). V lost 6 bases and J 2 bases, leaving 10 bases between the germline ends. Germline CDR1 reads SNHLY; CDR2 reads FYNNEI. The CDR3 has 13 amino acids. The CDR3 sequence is CASRGTDQETQYF. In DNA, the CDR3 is TGTGCCAGCAGGGGGACTGATCAAGAGACCCAGTACTTC.

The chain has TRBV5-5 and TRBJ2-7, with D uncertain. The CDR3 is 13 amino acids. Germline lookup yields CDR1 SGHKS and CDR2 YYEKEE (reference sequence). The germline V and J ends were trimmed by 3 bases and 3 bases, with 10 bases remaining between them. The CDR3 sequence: CASSWNLLYEQYF. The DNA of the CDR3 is TGTGCCAGCAGCTGGAACCTCCTCTACGAGCAGTACTTC. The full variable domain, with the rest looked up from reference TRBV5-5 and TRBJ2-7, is DAGVTQSPTHLIKTRGQQVTLRCSPISGHKSVSWYQQVLGQGPQFIFQYYEKEERGRGNFPDRFSARQFPNYSSELNVNALLLGDSALYLCASSWNLLYEQYFGPGTRLTVT.

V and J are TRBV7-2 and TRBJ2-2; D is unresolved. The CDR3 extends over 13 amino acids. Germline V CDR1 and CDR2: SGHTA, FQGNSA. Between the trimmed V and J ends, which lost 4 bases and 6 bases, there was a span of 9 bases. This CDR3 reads CASSSSFAGELFF. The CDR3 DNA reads TGTGCCAGCAGCTCCAGTTTTGCCGGGGAGCTGTTTTTT.

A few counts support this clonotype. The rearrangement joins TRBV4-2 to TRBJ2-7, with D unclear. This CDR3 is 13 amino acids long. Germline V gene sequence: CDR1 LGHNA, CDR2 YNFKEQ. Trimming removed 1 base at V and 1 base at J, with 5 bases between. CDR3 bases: TGTGCCAGCAGCCAAGGTTGGTCCTACGAGCAGTACTTC. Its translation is CASSQGWSYEQYF.

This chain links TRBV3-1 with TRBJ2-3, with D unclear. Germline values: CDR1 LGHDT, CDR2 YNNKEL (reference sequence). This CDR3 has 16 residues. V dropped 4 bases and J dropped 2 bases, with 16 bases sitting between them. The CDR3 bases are TGTGCCAGCAGCCCCCCCGGCGGCAGCTACACAGATACGCAGTATTTT. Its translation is CASSPPGGSYTDTQYF.